Listed below are T cell receptor beta chains from one sample, sequenced in a study of cytomegalovirus exposure and HLA in healthy donors. Libraries were prepared by immunoSEQ multiplex PCR; TCRdb keeps only in-frame clonotypes and omits some of them. The sample carries tens of thousands of clones, about 79% recorded once. The material sequenced was PBMCs. All receptors come from a man aged 50 to 59 in good health and CMV-seronegative. Both conserved end residues are part of each CDR3. The order of the fields is D gene, J gene, clone size, V gene, CDR3 protein, CDR3 DNA. A D gene is named only where the DNA matches it firmly. Not all rows give a size; the values are once, few, many and, for expanded clones, a class.

>TRBD1|TRBJ1-2|.|TRBV2
CASSGVQGVGGYTF
TGTGCCAGCAGTGGAGTACAGGGGGTTGGTGGCTACACCTTC
>.|TRBJ1-2|.|TRBV19
CASSTTGRPNYGYTF
TGTGCCAGTAGTACCACAGGGCGCCCTAACTATGGCTACACCTTC
>.|TRBJ2-1|.|TRBV28
CATLLNEQFF
TGTGCCACCCTCCTCAATGAGCAGTTCTTC
>.|TRBJ1-3|.|TRBV27
CASSYRSGNTIYF
TGTGCCAGCAGTTATAGATCTGGAAACACCATATATTTT
>TRBD1|TRBJ2-1|many|TRBV5-8
CASSLARTGAFYNEQFF
TGTGCCAGCAGCTTGGCGAGGACAGGGGCATTCTACAATGAGCAGTTCTTC
>.|TRBJ2-1|.|TRBV6-5
CASSYSGEKQQFF
TGTGCCAGCAGTTACTCGGGCGAGAAACAGCAGTTCTTC
>TRBD2|TRBJ2-2|.|TRBV11-3
CASSPGLARNTGELFF
TGTGCCAGCAGCCCAGGACTAGCGAGGAACACCGGGGAGCTGTTTTTT
>.|TRBJ2-5|.|TRBV19
CASSIGGRGQQETQYF
TGTGCCAGTAGTATAGGTGGCCGAGGACAGCAAGAGACCCAGTACTTC
>.|TRBJ1-4|few|TRBV2
CASTLARVAKLFF
TGTGCCAGCACTCTTGCCCGAGTAGCGAAACTGTTTTTT
>TRBD2|TRBJ2-5|.|TRBV4-3
CASSQETSGIQETQYF
TGCGCCAGCAGCCAAGAGACTAGCGGGATTCAAGAGACCCAGTACTTC
>TRBD2|TRBJ2-3|.|TRBV19
CASSIEGPSGGYTDTQYF
TGTGCCAGTAGTATAGAAGGGCCTAGCGGAGGGTATACAGATACGCAGTATTTT
>TRBD2|TRBJ2-7|few|TRBV4-3
CASSQDLKRGYEQYF
TGCGCCAGCAGCCAAGATCTTAAGCGGGGCTACGAGCAGTACTTC
>.|TRBJ2-7|.|TRBV15
CATSRGREMYEQYF
TGTGCCACCAGCAGAGGCCGGGAGATGTACGAGCAGTACTTC
>TRBD2|TRBJ2-3|.|TRBV7-2
CASSTGTSARVGIDTQYF
TGTGCCAGCAGCACCGGGACTAGCGCCAGAGTAGGGATAGATACGCAGTATTTT
>TRBD1|TRBJ2-7|few|TRBV6-6
CASTDALRTGTYEQYF
TGTGCCAGCACCGACGCTTTAAGGACAGGGACCTACGAGCAGTACTTC
>TRBD2|TRBJ2-2|.|TRBV14
CASSQAGPSGPPGGPGELFF
TGTGCCAGCAGTCAAGCCGGGCCTAGCGGCCCTCCGGGGGGACCCGGGGAGCTGTTTTTT
>TRBD1|TRBJ1-1|.|TRBV23-1
CASSQGTAETEAFF
TGCGCCAGCAGTCAGGGGACAGCGGAAACTGAAGCTTTCTTT
>.|TRBJ1-1|.|TRBV19
CASKGTGRMSLGTEAFF
TGTGCCAGTAAGGGGACGGGGAGGATGTCTCTTGGGACTGAAGCTTTCTTT
>.|TRBJ2-5|.|TRBV5-1
CASFFAPGLEETQYF
TGCGCCAGCTTTTTTGCCCCGGGACTGGAAGAGACCCAGTACTTC